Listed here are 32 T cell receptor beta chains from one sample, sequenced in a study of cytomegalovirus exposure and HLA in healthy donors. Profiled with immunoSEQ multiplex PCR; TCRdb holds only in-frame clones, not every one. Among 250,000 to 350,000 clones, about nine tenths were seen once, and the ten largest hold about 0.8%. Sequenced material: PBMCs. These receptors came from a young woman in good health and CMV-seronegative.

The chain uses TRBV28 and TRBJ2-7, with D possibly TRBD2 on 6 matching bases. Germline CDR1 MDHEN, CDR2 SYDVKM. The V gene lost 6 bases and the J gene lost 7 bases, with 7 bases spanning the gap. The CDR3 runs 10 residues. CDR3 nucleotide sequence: TGTGCCAGCAGCCGGGGGGAGCAGTACTTC. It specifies CASSRGEQYF.

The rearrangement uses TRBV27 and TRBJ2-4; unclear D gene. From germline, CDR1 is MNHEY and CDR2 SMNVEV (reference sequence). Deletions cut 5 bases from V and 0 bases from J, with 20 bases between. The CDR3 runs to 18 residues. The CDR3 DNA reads TGTGCCAGCAGTACCCTAGTTGACCACACTCTAGCCAAAAACATTCAGTACTTC. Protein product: CASSTLVDHTLAKNIQYF.

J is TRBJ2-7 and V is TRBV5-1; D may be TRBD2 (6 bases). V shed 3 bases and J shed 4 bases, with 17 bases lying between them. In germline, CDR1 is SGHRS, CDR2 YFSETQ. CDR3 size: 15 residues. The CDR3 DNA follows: TGCGCCAGCAGCTACCAGTCGGGACGGGAGTACGAGCAGTACTTC. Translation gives CASSYQSGREYEQYF.

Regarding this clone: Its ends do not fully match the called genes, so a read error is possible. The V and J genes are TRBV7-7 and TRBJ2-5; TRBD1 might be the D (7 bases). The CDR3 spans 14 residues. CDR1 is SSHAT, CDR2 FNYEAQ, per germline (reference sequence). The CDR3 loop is CASSTRQGGETQYF. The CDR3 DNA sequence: TGTGCTAGCAGCACACGACAGGGAGGAGAGACCCAGTACTTC.

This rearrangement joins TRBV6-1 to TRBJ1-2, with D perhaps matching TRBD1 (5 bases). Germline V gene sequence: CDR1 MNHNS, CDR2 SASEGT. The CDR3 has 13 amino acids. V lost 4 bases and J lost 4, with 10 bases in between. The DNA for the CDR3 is TGTGCCAGCAGTGTTGACAGTCTCTATGGCTACACCTTC. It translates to CASSVDSLYGYTF.

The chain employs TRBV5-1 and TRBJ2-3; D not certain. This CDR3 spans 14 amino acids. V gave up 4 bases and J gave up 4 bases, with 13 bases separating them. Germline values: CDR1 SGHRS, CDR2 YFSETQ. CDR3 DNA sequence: TGCGCCAGCAGCCGGAATGAGGTCTCAGATACGCAGTATTTT. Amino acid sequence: CASSRNEVSDTQYF. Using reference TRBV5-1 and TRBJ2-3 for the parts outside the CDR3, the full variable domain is KAGVTQTPRYLIKTRGQQVTLSCSPISGHRSVSWYQQTPGQGLQFLFEYFSETQRNKGNFPGRFSGRQFSNSRSEMNVSTLELGDSALYLCASSRNEVSDTQYFGPGTRLTVL.

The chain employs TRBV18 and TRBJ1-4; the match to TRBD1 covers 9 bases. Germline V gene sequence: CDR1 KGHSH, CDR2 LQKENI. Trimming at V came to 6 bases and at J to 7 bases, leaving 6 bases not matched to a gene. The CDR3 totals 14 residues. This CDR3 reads CASSPGTGREKLFF. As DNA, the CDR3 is TGTGCCAGCTCCCCCGGGACAGGGCGTGAAAAACTGTTTTTT. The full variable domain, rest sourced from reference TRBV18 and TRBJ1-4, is NAGVMQNPRHLVRRRGQEARLRCSPMKGHSHVYWYRQLPEEGLKFMVYLQKENIIDESGMPKERFSAEFPKEGPSILRIQQVVRGDSAAYFCASSPGTGREKLFFGSGTQLSVL.

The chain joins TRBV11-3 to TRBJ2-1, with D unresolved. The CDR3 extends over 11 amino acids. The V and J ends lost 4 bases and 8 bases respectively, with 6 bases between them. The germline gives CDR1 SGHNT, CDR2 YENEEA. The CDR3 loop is CASSSSYEQFF. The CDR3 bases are TGTGCCAGCAGCTCTTCGTATGAGCAGTTCTTC. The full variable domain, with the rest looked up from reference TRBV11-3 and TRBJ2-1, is EAGVVQSPRYKIIEKKQPVAFWCNPISGHNTLYWYLQNLGQGPELLIRYENEEAVDDSQLPKDRFSAERLKGVDSTLKIQPAELGDSAVYLCASSSSYEQFFGPGTRLTVL.

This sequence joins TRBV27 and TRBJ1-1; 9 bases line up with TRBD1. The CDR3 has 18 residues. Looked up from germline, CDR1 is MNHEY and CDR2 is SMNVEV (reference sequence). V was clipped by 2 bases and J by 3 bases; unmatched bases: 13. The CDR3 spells CASSLIGTGLSGDTEAFF. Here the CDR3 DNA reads TGTGCCAGCAGTTTAATCGGGACAGGGTTAAGTGGTGACACTGAAGCTTTCTTT.

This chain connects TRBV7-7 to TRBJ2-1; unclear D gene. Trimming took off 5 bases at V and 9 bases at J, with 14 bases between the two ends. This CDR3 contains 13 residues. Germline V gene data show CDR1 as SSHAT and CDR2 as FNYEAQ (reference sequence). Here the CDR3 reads CASSHALRGEQFF. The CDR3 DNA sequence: TGTGCCAGCAGCCACGCCCTACGCGGTGAGCAGTTCTTC.

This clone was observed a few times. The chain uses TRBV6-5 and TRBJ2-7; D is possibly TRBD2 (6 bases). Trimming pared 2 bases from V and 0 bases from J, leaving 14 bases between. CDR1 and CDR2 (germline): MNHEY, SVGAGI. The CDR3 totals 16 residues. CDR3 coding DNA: TGTGCCAGCAGTTACCGCAGCGGGCCAAGCTCCTACGAGCAGTACTTC. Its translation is CASSYRSGPSSYEQYF.

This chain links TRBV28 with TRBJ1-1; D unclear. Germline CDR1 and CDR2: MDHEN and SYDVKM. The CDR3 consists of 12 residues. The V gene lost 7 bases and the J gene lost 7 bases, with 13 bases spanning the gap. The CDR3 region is CASTQAGNEAFF. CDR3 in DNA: TGTGCCAGCACCCAAGCGGGGAATGAAGCTTTCTTT.

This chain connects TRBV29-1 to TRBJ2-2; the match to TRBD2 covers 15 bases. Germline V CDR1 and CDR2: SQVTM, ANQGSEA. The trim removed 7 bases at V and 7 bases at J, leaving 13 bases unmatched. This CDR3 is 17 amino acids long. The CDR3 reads CSARDTGLAGGSGELFF. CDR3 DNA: TGCAGCGCCCGTGATACAGGACTAGCGGGAGGGAGCGGGGAGCTGTTTTTT.

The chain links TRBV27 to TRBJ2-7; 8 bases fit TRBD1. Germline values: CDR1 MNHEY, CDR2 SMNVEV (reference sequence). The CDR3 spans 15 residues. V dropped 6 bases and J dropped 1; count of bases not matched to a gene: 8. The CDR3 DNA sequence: TGTGCCAGCAGCGGACAGGGACCTACTTCCTACGAGCAGTACTTC. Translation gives CASSGQGPTSYEQYF.

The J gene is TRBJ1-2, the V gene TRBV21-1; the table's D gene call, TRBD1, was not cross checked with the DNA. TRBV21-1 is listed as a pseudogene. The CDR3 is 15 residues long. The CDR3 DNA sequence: TGTGCCAGCAACCACTCCAGACAGGGTTCCTATGGCTACACCTTC. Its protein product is CASNHSRQGSYGYTF.

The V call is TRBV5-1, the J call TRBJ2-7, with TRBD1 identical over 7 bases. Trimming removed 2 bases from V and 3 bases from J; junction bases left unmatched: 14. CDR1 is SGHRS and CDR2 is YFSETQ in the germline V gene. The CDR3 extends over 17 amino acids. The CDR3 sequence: CASSLFPGTVQIYEQYF. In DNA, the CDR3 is TGCGCCAGCAGCTTATTTCCAGGGACAGTCCAAATCTACGAGCAGTACTTC.

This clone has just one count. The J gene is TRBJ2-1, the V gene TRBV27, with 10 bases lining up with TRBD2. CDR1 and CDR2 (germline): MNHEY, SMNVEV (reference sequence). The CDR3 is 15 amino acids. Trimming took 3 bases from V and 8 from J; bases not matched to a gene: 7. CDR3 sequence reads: CASSLLAGAPHEQFF. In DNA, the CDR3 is TGTGCCAGCAGTTTGCTAGCGGGGGCCCCCCATGAGCAGTTCTTC.

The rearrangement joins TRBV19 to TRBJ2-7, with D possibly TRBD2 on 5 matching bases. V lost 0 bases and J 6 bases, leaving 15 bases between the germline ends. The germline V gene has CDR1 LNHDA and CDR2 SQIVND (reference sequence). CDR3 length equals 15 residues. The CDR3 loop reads CASSIDHGGHREQYF. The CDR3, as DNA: TGTGCCAGTAGTATAGATCATGGAGGCCATCGCGAGCAGTACTTC.

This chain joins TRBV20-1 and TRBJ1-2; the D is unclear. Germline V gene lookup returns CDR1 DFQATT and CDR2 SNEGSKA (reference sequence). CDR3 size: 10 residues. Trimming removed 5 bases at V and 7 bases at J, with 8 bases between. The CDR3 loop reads CSASDSGYTF. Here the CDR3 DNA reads TGCAGTGCTTCGGACTCTGGCTACACCTTC.

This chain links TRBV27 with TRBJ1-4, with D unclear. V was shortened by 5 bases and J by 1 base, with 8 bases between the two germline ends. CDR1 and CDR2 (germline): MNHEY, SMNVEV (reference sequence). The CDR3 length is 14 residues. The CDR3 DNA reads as TGTGCCAGCAGTCCGGGTATAACTAATGAAAAACTGTTTTTT. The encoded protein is CASSPGITNEKLFF.

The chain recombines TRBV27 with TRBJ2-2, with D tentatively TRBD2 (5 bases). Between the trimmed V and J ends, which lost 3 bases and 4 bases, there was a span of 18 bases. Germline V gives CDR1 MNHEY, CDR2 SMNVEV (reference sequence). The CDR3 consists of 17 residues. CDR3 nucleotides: TGTGCCAGCAGTTTTTCAGGACTTTATTCCCCCACCGGGGAGCTGTTTTTT. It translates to CASSFSGLYSPTGELFF.

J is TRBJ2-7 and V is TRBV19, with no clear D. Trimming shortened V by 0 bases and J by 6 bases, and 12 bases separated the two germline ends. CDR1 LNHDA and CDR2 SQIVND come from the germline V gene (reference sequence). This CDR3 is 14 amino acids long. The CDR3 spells CASSIDQTLGEQYF. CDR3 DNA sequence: TGTGCCAGTAGTATAGATCAGACCCTAGGCGAGCAGTACTTC.

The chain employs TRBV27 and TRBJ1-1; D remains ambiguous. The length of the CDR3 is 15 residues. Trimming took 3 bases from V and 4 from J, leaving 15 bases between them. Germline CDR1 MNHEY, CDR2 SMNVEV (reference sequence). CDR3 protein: CASSFKVGGITEAFF. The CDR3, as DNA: TGTGCCAGCAGTTTCAAGGTCGGCGGAATCACTGAAGCTTTCTTT.

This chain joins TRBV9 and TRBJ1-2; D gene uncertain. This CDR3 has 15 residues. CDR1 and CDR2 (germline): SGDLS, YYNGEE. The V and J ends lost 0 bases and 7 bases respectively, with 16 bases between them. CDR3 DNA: TGTGCCAGCAGCGTAGGCGGCTTTAGGGAGGGTGGCTACACCTTC. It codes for CASSVGGFREGGYTF.

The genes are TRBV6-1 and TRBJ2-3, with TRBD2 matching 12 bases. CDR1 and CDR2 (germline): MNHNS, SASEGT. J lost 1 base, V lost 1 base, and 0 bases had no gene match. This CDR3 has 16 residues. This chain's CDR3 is CASSEGLAGGTDTQYF. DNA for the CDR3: TGTGCCAGCAGTGAAGGACTAGCGGGGGGCACAGATACGCAGTATTTT.

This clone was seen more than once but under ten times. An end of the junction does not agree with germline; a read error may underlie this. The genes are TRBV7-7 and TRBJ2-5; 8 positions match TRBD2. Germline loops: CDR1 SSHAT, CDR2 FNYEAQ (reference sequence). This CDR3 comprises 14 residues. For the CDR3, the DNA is TGTGCTAGCAGCTTGGCACTAGCGGACAAGACCCAGTACTTC. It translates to CASSLALADKTQYF.

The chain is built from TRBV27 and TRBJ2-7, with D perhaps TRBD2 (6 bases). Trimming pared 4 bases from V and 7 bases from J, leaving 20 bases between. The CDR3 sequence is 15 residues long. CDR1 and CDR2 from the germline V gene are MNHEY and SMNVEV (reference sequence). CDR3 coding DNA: TGTGCCAGCAGTTCCTCCACCCGGGACTCGCTTGAGCAGTACTTC. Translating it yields CASSSSTRDSLEQYF.

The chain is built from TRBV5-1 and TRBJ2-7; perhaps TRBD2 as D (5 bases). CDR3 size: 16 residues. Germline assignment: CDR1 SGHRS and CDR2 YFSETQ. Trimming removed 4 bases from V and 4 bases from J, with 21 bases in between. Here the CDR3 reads CASSRSRGLESYEQYF. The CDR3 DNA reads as TGCGCCAGCAGCCGCTCCCGGGGTTTGGAATCTTACGAGCAGTACTTC.

The CDR3 bases are TGCGCCAGCAACCCAGGTACAGATACGCAGTATTTT. Amino acids: CASNPGTDTQYF. The J gene is TRBJ2-3, the V gene TRBV10-2; D is unresolved. The CDR3 is 12 residues long. The V end lost 7 bases, the J end lost 3 bases, and 8 bases lay between the germline ends. Germline V gives CDR1 WSHSY, CDR2 SAAADI.

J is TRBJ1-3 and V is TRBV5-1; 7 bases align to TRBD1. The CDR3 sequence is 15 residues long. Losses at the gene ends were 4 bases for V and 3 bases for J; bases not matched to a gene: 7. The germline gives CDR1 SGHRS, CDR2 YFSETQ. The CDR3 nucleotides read TGCGCCAGCAGCCCCGGGACAGAAGATGGAAACACCATATATTTT. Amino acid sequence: CASSPGTEDGNTIYF.

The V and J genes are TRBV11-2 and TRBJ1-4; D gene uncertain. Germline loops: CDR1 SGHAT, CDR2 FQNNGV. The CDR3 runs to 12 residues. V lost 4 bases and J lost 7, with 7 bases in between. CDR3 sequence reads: CASSSSGEKLFF. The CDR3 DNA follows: TGTGCCAGCAGCTCCTCAGGTGAAAAACTGTTTTTT.

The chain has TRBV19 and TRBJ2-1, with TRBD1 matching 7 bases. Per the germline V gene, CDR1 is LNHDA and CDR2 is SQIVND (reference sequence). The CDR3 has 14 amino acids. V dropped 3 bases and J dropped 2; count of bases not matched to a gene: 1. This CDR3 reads CASSMTGTYNEQFF. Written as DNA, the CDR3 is TGTGCCAGTAGTATGACAGGGACCTACAATGAGCAGTTCTTC.